This passage covers 10 T cell receptor beta chains from one sample sequenced in a study of neoadjuvant anti-PD-1 for oral cavity cancer. Time point: after neoadjuvant nivolumab, at surgical resection. The method was immunoSEQ multiplex PCR; TCRdb's version includes in-frame clones alone and lacks a portion of them. The sample records approximately 13,000 clones, approximately 67% being singletons. Sample: PBMCs, taken after nivolumab (anti-PD-1) treatment. Receptor source: a person aged 35 to 85 with oral cavity squamous cell carcinoma.

This clone was counted only a few times. The chain links TRBV20-1 to TRBJ2-7; no clear D gene. The V end lost 6 bases, the J end lost 3 bases, and 9 bases lay between the germline ends. This CDR3 is 11 amino acids long. Germline CDR1 is DFQATT and CDR2 is SNEGSKA (reference sequence). CDR3 amino acids: CSASLLYEQYF. The CDR3 DNA is TGCAGTGCGTCGCTCCTCTACGAGCAGTACTTC.

The V call is TRBV19, the J call TRBJ1-2; D is perhaps TRBD1 (5 bases). CDR3 size: 16 residues. The V end lost 1 base, the J end lost 0 bases, and 12 bases lay between the germline ends. Germline V gene data show CDR1 as LNHDA and CDR2 as SQIVND (reference sequence). DNA for the CDR3: TGTGCCAGTAGTATAGTTCAGGGTTCGTCTAACTATGGCTACACCTTC. It translates to CASSIVQGSSNYGYTF.

J is TRBJ2-7 and V is TRBV5-1; maybe TRBD1 (6 bases). This CDR3 comprises 14 residues. With 1 base removed from V and 2 bases from J, the gap between germline ends came to 10 bases. Looked up from germline, CDR1 is SGHRS and CDR2 is YFSETQ. The CDR3 is CASSLLSGAYEQYF. The CDR3 DNA is TGCGCCAGCAGCTTGTTATCAGGGGCCTACGAGCAGTACTTC.

The chain joins TRBV2 to TRBJ2-7, with D perhaps TRBD1 (6 bases). The CDR3 sequence is 14 residues long. Germline V lookup: CDR1 SNHLY, CDR2 FYNNEI. V lost 7 bases and J 2 bases, leaving 15 bases between the germline ends. The CDR3 sequence: CASTQGRVAYEQYF. CDR3 DNA sequence: TGTGCCAGCACCCAGGGGCGGGTGGCCTACGAGCAGTACTTC. Drawing the rest from reference TRBV2 and TRBJ2-7, the complete variable domain is EPEVTQTPSHQVTQMGQEVILRCVPISNHLYFYWYRQILGQKVEFLVSFYNNEISEKSEIFDDQFSVERPDGSNFTLKIRSTKLEDSAMYFCASTQGRVAYEQYFGPGTRLTVT.

V and J are TRBV30 and TRBJ2-2; TRBD2 aligns across 10 bases. Germline V lookup: CDR1 GTSNPN, CDR2 SVGIG (reference sequence). This CDR3 has 15 amino acids. V was pared by 0 bases and J by 3 bases, with 1 base of the junction left unmatched. The CDR3 spells CAWSVAGGDTGELFF. CDR3 nucleotide sequence: TGTGCCTGGAGTGTAGCGGGAGGGGACACCGGGGAGCTGTTTTTT.

This rearrangement joins TRBV6-5 to TRBJ1-2; tentative D call: TRBD1 (5 bases). Trimming removed 5 bases from V and 4 bases from J, with 17 bases in between. CDR3 length: 15 residues. The germline gives CDR1 MNHEY, CDR2 SVGAGI. CDR3 DNA sequence: TGTGCCAGCAGTCCCGATGCGCAGGGTAGCTATGGCTACACCTTC. Protein product: CASSPDAQGSYGYTF.

A word on this clone: At one end the junction does not follow the germline gene, possibly because of a read error. The gene calls are TRBV19 and TRBJ2-6; D call uncertain. Germline V lookup: CDR1 LNHDA, CDR2 SQIVND (reference sequence). The CDR3 is made up of 18 amino acids. The CDR3 DNA reads as TGTGCCAGTAGTTGCGACACGACAAATACAAAGTCGGGCCAACGTCCTGACTTC. Protein: CASSCDTTNTKSGQRPDF. Full variable domain (rest looked up from reference TRBV19 and TRBJ2-6): DGGITQSPKYLFRKEGQNVTLSCEQNLNHDAMYWYRQDPGQGLRLIYYSQIVNDFQKGDIAEGYSVSREKKESFPLTVTSAQKNPTAFYLCASSCDTTNTKSGQRPDFGAGSRLTVL.

The rearrangement links TRBV10-2 to TRBJ1-5, with 8 bases aligning to TRBD1. The CDR3 is 18 residues long. V lost 0 bases, J lost 0 bases, and 7 bases stayed unmatched. Per the germline V gene, CDR1 is WSHSY and CDR2 is SAAADI. The CDR3 bases are TGCGCCAGCAGTGAGTCCGGGACAGGAGTTAGTAGCAATCAGCCCCAGCATTTT. It encodes CASSESGTGVSSNQPQHF.

The chain employs TRBV7-9 and TRBJ2-6; no reliable D call. The CDR3 loop spans 15 amino acids. Germline CDR1 and CDR2: SEHNR and FQNEAQ (reference sequence). Deletions cut 1 base from V and 2 bases from J, with 6 bases between. CDR3 sequence: CASSLGATGANVLTF. The CDR3 nucleotides are TGTGCCAGCAGCTTAGGGGCGACTGGGGCCAACGTCCTGACTTTC.

This clone was detected once. This rearrangement joins TRBV9 to TRBJ2-1; possibly TRBD2 for D (6 bases). The CDR3 covers 19 residues. Deletions cut 1 base from V and 1 base from J, with 21 bases between. From germline, CDR1 is SGDLS and CDR2 YYNGEE. The CDR3 DNA sequence: TGTGCCAGCAGCGTAAGTGTTGGCCTAGCGCGAGGATCCTACAATGAGCAGTTCTTC. Amino acid sequence: CASSVSVGLARGSYNEQFF.